Presented here are 17 T cell receptor beta chains from one specimen sequenced in a study of T cell responses to AZD1222 COVID-19 vaccine. Some clones are missing from TCRdb's copy, which holds only in-frame ones; the method was immunoSEQ multiplex PCR. Of some 150,000 clones listed, more than 85% are singletons. Here the sequenced sample was peripheral blood, taken on day 0 of AZD1222 vaccination. These receptors were taken from an adult in good health.

The chain combines TRBV4-3 with TRBJ1-2; weak D call: TRBD1 (5 bases). Germline assignment: CDR1 LGHNA and CDR2 YSLEER. The V gene lost 1 base and the J gene lost 0 bases, with 15 bases spanning the gap. The CDR3 is made up of 17 amino acids. The CDR3 reads CASSQVSRDPPNYGYTF. CDR3 sequence (DNA): TGCGCCAGCAGCCAAGTGTCCAGGGACCCCCCTAACTATGGCTACACCTTC.

The V call is TRBV5-1, the J call TRBJ2-7; possibly TRBD1 for D (5 bases). CDR1 is SGHRS and CDR2 is YFSETQ in the germline V gene. The CDR3 consists of 14 residues. Deletions cut 6 bases from V and 1 base from J, with 14 bases between. CDR3 loop: CASTLTPGSYEQYF. CDR3 sequence (DNA): TGCGCCAGCACCCTCACCCCAGGGTCCTACGAGCAGTACTTC. The entire variable domain, with the rest obtained from reference TRBV5-1 and TRBJ2-7, is as follows: KAGVTQTPRYLIKTRGQQVTLSCSPISGHRSVSWYQQTPGQGLQFLFEYFSETQRNKGNFPGRFSGRQFSNSRSEMNVSTLELGDSALYLCASTLTPGSYEQYFGPGTRLTVT.

This clone has more than one count but fewer than ten. This rearrangement joins TRBV5-4 to TRBJ2-3; TRBD1 matches 8 bases. The CDR3 is 14 amino acids. CDR1 and CDR2 from the germline V gene are SGHNT and YYREEE (reference sequence). J gave up 3 bases and V 4 bases, and 4 bases lay outside the gene matches. The CDR3 loop is CASSVQGATDTQYF. CDR3 in DNA: TGTGCCAGCAGCGTGCAGGGGGCTACAGATACGCAGTATTTT.

The chain is built from TRBV28 and TRBJ2-3; possibly TRBD1 for D (6 bases). Germline V gene data show CDR1 as MDHEN and CDR2 as SYDVKM. The V and J ends lost 5 bases and 2 bases respectively, with 14 bases between them. This CDR3 is built from 15 residues. The CDR3 loop is CASSKIRGPTDTQYF. The CDR3 DNA reads TGTGCCAGCAGTAAAATCAGGGGTCCCACAGATACGCAGTATTTT.

The J gene is TRBJ2-7, the V gene TRBV18; 9 bases map to TRBD2. The CDR3 length is 16 residues. J was trimmed by 3 bases and V by 3 bases; bases with no gene match: 9. CDR1 KGHSH and CDR2 LQKENI come from the germline V gene. The CDR3 spells CASSPVRLADNYEQYF. The CDR3 nucleotides are TGTGCCAGCTCACCGGTCAGACTAGCGGACAACTACGAGCAGTACTTC.

V is TRBV2 and J is TRBJ2-5; D not resolved. Germline CDR1 reads SNHLY; CDR2 reads FYNNEI. CDR3 length: 16 amino acids. V dropped 6 bases and J dropped 3 bases, with 20 bases sitting between them. The CDR3 coding sequence is TGTGCCAGCAGACCCCCTCCCCCCGGGCCTGAAGAGACCCAGTACTTC. Amino acid sequence: CASRPPPPGPEETQYF.

The gene calls are TRBV6-5 and TRBJ2-2; D unresolved. CDR1 is MNHEY and CDR2 is SVGAGI in the germline V gene. The CDR3 loop spans 14 amino acids. V was cut by 3 bases and J by 1 base, with 6 bases left in between. For the CDR3, the DNA is TGTGCCAGCAGTTATTACAGGAACACCGGGGAGCTGTTTTTT. Translated: CASSYYRNTGELFF.

The V gene is TRBV19, the J gene TRBJ2-3; 11 bases fit TRBD2. J was trimmed by 6 bases and V by 6 bases; bases with no gene match: 14. Germline V gene data show CDR1 as LNHDA and CDR2 as SQIVND (reference sequence). There are 17 residues in the CDR3. CDR3 sequence reads: CASSTAALAGGGDTQYF. In DNA, the CDR3 is TGTGCCAGTAGCACTGCGGCCCTAGCGGGGGGTGGGGATACGCAGTATTTT.

The rearrangement uses TRBV7-9 and TRBJ1-2, with unresolved D. There are 15 residues in the CDR3. The V gene lost 0 bases and the J gene lost 8 bases, with 16 bases spanning the gap. From germline, CDR1 is SEHNR and CDR2 FQNEAQ (reference sequence). The CDR3 sequence is CASSLASTGSRGYTF. CDR3 nucleotides: TGTGCCAGCAGCTTAGCCTCCACGGGCTCGAGGGGCTACACCTTC.

This chain links TRBV10-3 with TRBJ1-1; D uncertain. The CDR3 has 14 residues. CDR1 and CDR2 from the germline V gene are ENHRY and SYGVKD. V was trimmed by 3 bases and J by 1 base, leaving 9 bases between them. The CDR3 nucleotides read TGTGCCATCAGTGATTGGCAGAAGAACACTGAAGCTTTCTTT. Translation: CAISDWQKNTEAFF.

The gene calls are TRBV19 and TRBJ1-2; TRBD1 aligns across 7 bases. The V segment lost 1 base and the J segment 7 bases; nucleotides outside the gene matches: 3. The CDR3 sequence is 13 residues long. The germline V gene encodes CDR1 LNHDA and CDR2 SQIVND (reference sequence). DNA of the CDR3: TGTGCCAGTAGTATAGGTACAGGGGTTGGCTACACCTTC. Its protein is CASSIGTGVGYTF.

V usage is TRBV7-9 and J usage is TRBJ2-2; D is possibly TRBD1 (6 bases). This CDR3 is 14 amino acids long. V was pared by 7 bases and J by 1 base, with 10 bases between. The V gene's germline CDR1 is SEHNR and CDR2 FQNEAQ (reference sequence). CDR3 sequence: CASKMGQNTGELFF. CDR3 in DNA: TGTGCCAGCAAAATGGGACAGAACACCGGGGAGCTGTTTTTT.

This clone was recorded once. V is TRBV19 and J is TRBJ2-5; 8 nucleotides line up with TRBD1. V trimming: 6 bases; J trimming: 4 bases; junction bases outside the gene matches: 7. The CDR3 is made up of 14 amino acids. Germline lookup yields CDR1 LNHDA and CDR2 SQIVND (reference sequence). The DNA of the CDR3 is TGTGCCAGTAGCCGGACAGGGCAACGAGAGACCCAGTACTTC. Encoded protein: CASSRTGQRETQYF.

This sequence joins TRBV30 and TRBJ1-2; no clear D. From germline, CDR1 is GTSNPN and CDR2 SVGIG (reference sequence). The CDR3 loop spans 14 amino acids. V gave up 0 bases and J gave up 7 bases, with 15 bases separating them. CDR3 nucleotide sequence: TGTGCCTGGAGTGTACTAAGGGTTGGTCGTGGCTACACCTTC. Its protein product is CAWSVLRVGRGYTF.

CDR3 protein: CASSTGHEQYF. Written as DNA, the CDR3 is TGTGCCAGCTCAACCGGACACGAGCAGTACTTC. V is TRBV18 and J is TRBJ2-7; no clear D gene. The CDR3 loop spans 11 amino acids. Germline CDR1 is KGHSH and CDR2 is LQKENI. The V end lost 5 bases, the J end lost 5 bases, and 7 bases lay between the germline ends.

The chain carries TRBV7-2 and TRBJ2-1, with TRBD2 matching 9 bases. Germline-derived CDR1 and CDR2 are SGHTA and FQGNSA. The CDR3 has 18 amino acids. The V segment lost 3 bases and the J segment 6 bases; nucleotides outside the gene matches: 15. CDR3 sequence reads: CASSLRGTSFTVGNEQFF. The CDR3 bases are TGTGCCAGCAGCTTGAGAGGGACTAGCTTCACGGTGGGCAATGAGCAGTTCTTC.

The chain links TRBV7-9 to TRBJ1-2; D gene unclear. Germline V CDR1 and CDR2: SEHNR, FQNEAQ (reference sequence). The CDR3 consists of 12 residues. V was trimmed by 2 bases and J by 5 bases, leaving 6 bases between them. This chain's CDR3 is CASSLNEYGYTF. CDR3 DNA: TGTGCCAGCAGCTTAAACGAATATGGCTACACCTTC.